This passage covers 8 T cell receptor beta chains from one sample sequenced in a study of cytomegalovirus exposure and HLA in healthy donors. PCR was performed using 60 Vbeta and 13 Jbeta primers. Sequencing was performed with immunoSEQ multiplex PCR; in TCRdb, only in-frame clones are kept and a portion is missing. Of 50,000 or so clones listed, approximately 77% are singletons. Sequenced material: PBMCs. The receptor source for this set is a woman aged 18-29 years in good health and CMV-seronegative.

CDR3 sequence (DNA): TGTGCCTGGAGTGCCGGGAGAAACAATGAGCAGTTCTTC. Protein: CAWSAGRNNEQFF. V usage is TRBV30 and J usage is TRBJ2-1; a possible D gene is TRBD2 (6 bases). In germline, CDR1 is GTSNPN, CDR2 SVGIG (reference sequence). This CDR3 contains 13 residues. V lost 1 base to trimming and J lost 5 bases, with 9 bases between them. The variable domain in full, with the rest retrieved from reference TRBV30 and TRBJ2-1, is SQTIHQWPATLVQPVGSPLSLECTVEGTSNPNLYWYRQAAGRGLQLLFYSVGIGQISSEVPQNLSASRPQDRQFILSSKKLLLSDSGFYLCAWSAGRNNEQFFGPGTRLTVL.

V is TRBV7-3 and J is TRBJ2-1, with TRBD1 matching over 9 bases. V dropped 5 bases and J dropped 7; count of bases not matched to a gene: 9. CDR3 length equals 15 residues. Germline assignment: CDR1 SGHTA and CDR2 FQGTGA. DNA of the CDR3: TGTGCCAGCAGCCCGGGGACAGGGTCGGGGAATGAGCAGTTCTTC. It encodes CASSPGTGSGNEQFF.

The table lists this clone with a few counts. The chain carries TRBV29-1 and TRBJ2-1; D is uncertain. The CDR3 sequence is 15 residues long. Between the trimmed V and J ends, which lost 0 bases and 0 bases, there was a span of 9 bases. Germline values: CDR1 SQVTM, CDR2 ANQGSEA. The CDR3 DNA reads TGCAGCGTTGAAGATGCAGATCGCTCCTACAATGAGCAGTTCTTC. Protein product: CSVEDADRSYNEQFF.

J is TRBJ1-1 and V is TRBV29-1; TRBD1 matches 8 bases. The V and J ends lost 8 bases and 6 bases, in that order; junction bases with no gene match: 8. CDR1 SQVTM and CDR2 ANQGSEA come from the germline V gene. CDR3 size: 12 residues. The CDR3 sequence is CSFGQGQPEAFF. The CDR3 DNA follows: TGCAGCTTCGGACAGGGCCAACCTGAAGCTTTCTTT.

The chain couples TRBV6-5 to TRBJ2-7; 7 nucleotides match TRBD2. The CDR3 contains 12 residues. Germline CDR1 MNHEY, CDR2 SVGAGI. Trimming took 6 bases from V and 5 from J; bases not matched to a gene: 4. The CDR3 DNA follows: TGTGCCAGCAGCCGGGAGGCCCACGAGCAGTACTTC. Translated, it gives CASSREAHEQYF.

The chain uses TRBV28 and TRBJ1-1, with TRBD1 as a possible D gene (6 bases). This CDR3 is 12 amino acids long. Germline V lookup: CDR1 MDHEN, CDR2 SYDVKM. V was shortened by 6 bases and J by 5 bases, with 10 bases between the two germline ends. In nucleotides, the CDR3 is TGTGCCAGCAGACGCCAGGGGACTGAAGCTTTCTTT. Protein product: CASRRQGTEAFF.

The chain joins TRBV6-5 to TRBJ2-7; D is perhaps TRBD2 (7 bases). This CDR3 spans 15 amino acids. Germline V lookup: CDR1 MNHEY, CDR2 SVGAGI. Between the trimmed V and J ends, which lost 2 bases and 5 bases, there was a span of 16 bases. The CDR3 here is CASSYAGEGRDEQYF. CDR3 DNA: TGTGCCAGCAGTTACGCAGGGGAGGGTCGGGACGAGCAGTACTTC.

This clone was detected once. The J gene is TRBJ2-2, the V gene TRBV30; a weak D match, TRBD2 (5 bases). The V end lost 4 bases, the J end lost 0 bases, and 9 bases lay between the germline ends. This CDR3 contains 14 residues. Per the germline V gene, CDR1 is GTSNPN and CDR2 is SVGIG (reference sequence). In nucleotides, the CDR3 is TGTGCCTGGACAAGGACTCCGAACACCGGGGAGCTGTTTTTT. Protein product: CAWTRTPNTGELFF.